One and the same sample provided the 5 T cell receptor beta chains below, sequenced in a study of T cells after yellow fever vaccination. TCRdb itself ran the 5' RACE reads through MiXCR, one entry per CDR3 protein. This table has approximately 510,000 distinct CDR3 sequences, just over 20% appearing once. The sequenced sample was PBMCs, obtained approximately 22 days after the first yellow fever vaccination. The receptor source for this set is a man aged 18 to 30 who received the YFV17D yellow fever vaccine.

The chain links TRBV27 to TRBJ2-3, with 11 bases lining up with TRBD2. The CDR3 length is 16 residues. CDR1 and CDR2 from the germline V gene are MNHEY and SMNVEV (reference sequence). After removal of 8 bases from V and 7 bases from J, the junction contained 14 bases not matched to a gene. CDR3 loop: CASAPYSGGALYTQYF. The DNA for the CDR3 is TGTGCCAGCGCCCCTTATAGCGGGGGGGCCCTGTATACGCAGTATTTT.

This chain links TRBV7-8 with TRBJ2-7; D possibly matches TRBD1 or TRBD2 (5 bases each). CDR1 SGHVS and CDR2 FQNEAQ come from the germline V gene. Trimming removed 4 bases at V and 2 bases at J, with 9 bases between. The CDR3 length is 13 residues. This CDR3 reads CASSSWGTYEQYV. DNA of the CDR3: TGTGCCAGCAGCTCTTGGGGGACCTACGAGCAGTACGTC.

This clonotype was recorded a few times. CDR3 sequence reads: CASSLAGVNSPLHF. The CDR3 nucleotides are TGTGCCAGCAGCTTAGCAGGGGTGAATTCACCCCTCCACTTT. This chain connects TRBV7-9 to TRBJ1-6, with a tentative D call TRBD1 (5 bases). CDR3 size: 14 residues. The ends were cut back, 0 bases at V and 7 bases at J, with 7 bases in the middle. The germline gives CDR1 SEHNR, CDR2 FQNEAQ (reference sequence).

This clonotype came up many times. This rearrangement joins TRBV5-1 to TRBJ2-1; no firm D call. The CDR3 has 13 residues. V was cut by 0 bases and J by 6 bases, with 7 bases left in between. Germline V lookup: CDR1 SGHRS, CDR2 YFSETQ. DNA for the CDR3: TGCGCCAGCAGCTTGGTAGAAGGCAATGAGCAGTTCTTC. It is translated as CASSLVEGNEQFF.

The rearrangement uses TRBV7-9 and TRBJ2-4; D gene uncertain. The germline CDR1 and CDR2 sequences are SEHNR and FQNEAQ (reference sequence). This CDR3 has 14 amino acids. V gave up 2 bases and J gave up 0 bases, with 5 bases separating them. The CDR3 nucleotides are TGTGCCAGCAGCTTAAACTTAGCCAAAAACATTCAGTACTTC. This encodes CASSLNLAKNIQYF.